This T cell receptor (beta chain) comes out of a study of early T cells in non-severe SARS-CoV-2 infection. This clonotype was seen many times. The V and J ends lost 5 bases and 8 bases, in that order; junction bases with no gene match: 10. CDR3 length equals 16 residues. Germline values: CDR1 SGHAT, CDR2 FQNNGV. TCRdb used MiXCR to reprocess the 5' RACE reads, holding one entry per CDR3 protein. Among around 30,000 distinct CDR3 sequences listed, about 4.9% were seen once. J is TRBJ2-1 and V is TRBV11-2; 12 bases line up with TRBD1. The source is an adult who was a healthcare worker with PCR-confirmed SARS-CoV-2 infection or an uninfected control (not recorded which). Input material: whole blood. The chain's CDR3 is CASSLTRDRGHDEQFF. The CDR3 nucleotides read TGTGCCAGCAGCCTGACCCGGGACAGGGGGCATGATGAGCAGTTCTTC.